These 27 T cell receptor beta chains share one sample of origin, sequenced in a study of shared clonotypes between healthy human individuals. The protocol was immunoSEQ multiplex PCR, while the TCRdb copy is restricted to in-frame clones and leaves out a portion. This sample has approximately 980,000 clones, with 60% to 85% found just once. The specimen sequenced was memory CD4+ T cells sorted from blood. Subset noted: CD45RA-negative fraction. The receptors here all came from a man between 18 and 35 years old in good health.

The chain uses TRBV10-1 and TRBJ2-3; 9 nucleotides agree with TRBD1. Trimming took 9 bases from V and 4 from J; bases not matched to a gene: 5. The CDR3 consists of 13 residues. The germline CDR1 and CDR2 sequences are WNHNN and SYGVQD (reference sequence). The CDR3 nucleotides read TGCGCCAGGGGCGGACAGGGGTCAGATACGCAGTATTTT. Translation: CARGGQGSDTQYF.

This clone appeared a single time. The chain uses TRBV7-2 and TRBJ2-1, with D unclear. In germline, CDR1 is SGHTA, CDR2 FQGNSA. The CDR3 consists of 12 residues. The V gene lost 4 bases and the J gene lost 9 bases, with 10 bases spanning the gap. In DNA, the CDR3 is TGTGCCAGCAGCTCTAGTTGGGGTGAGCAGTTCTTC. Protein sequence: CASSSSWGEQFF. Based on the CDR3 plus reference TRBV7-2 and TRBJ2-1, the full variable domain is GAGVSQSPSNKVTEKGKDVELRCDPISGHTALYWYRQSLGQGLEFLIYFQGNSAPDKSGLPSDRFSAERTGGSVSTLTIQRTQQEDSAVYLCASSSSWGEQFFGPGTRLTVL.

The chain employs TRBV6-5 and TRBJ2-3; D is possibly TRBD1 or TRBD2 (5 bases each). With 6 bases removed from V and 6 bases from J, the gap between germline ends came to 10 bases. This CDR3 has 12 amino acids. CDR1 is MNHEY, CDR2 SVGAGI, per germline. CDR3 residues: CASRSWGDTQYF. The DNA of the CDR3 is TGTGCCAGCAGGTCCTGGGGGGATACGCAGTATTTT.

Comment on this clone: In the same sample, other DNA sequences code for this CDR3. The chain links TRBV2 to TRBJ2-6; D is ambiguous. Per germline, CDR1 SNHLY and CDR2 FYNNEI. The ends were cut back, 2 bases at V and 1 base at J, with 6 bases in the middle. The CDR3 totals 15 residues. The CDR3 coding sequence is TGTGCCAGCAGTGAATTAGGATCTGGGGCCAACGTCCTGACTTTC. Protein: CASSELGSGANVLTF.

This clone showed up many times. The CDR3 DNA reads as TGTGCCAGCAGCTCGTCGGACACCGACTATAATTCACCCCTCCACTTT. This encodes CASSSSDTDYNSPLHF. The V and J genes are TRBV7-9 and TRBJ1-6; tentatively, D is TRBD1 (5 bases). Germline V CDR1 and CDR2: SEHNR, FQNEAQ (reference sequence). Trimming pared 4 bases from V and 3 bases from J, leaving 13 bases between. CDR3 length: 16 amino acids.

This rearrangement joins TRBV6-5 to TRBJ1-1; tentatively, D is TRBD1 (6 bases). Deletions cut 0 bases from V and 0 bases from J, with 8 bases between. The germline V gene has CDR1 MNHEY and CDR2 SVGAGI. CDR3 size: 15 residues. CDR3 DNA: TGTGCCAGCAGTTACTCCGCAGGGGTGAACACTGAAGCTTTCTTT. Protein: CASSYSAGVNTEAFF.

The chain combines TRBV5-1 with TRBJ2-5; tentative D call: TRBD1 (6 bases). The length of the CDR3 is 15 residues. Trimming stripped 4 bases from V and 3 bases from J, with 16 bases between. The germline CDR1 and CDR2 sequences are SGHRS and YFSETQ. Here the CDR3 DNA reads TGCGCCAGCAGCCCACCCGAAGGGACAAAAGAGACCCAGTACTTC. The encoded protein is CASSPPEGTKETQYF.

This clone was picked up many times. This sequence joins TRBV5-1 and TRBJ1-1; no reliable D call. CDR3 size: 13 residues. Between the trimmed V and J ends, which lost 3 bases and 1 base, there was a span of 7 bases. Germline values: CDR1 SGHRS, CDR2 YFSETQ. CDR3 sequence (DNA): TGCGCCAGCAGCTCGGACGGGAACACTGAAGCTTTCTTT. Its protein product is CASSSDGNTEAFF.

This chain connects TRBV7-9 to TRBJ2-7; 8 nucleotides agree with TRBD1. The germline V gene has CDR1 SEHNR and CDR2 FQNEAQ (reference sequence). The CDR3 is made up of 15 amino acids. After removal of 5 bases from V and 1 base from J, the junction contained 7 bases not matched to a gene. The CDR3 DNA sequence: TGTGCCAGCAGCGGCCCCGGGACAGGTTCCTACGAGCAGTACTTC. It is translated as CASSGPGTGSYEQYF. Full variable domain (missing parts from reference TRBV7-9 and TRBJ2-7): DTGVSQNPRHKITKRGQNVTFRCDPISEHNRLYWYRQTLGQGPEFLTYFQNEAQLEKSRLLSDRFSAERPKGSFSTLEIQRTEQGDSAMYLCASSGPGTGSYEQYFGPGTRLTVT.

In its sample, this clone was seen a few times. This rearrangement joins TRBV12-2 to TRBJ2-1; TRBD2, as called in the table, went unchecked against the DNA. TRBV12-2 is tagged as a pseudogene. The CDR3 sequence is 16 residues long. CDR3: CASRLGRDSGTNEQFF. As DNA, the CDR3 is TGTGCAAGTCGCTTAGGCCGGGACTCGGGGACCAATGAGCAGTTCTTC.

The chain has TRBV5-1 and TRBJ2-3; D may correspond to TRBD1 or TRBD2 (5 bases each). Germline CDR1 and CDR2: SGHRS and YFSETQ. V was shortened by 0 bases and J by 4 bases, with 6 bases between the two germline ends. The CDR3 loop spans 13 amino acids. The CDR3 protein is CASSLGGSDTQYF. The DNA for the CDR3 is TGCGCCAGCAGCTTGGGGGGGTCAGATACGCAGTATTTT.

CDR3: CASTQAQFNEQFF. CDR3 DNA: TGTGCCAGCACACAGGCGCAGTTCAATGAGCAGTTCTTC. The gene calls are TRBV7-8 and TRBJ2-1; TRBD1 is a possible D gene (5 bases). The germline CDR1 and CDR2 sequences are SGHVS and FQNEAQ. V lost 7 bases, J lost 6 bases, and 13 bases lay in between. There are 13 residues in the CDR3. Looking up the rest from reference TRBV7-8 and TRBJ2-1 gives the full variable domain: GAGVSQSPRYKVAKRGQDVALRCDPISGHVSLFWYQQALGQGPEFLTYFQNEAQLDKSGLPSDRFFAERPEGSVSTLKIQRTQQEDSAVYLCASTQAQFNEQFFGPGTRLTVL.

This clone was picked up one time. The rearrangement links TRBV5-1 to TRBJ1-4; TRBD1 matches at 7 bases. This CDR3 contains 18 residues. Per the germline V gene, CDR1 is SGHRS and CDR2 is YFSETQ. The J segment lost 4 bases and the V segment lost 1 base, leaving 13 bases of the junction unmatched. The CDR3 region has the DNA TGCGCCAGCAGCTTGAGGGGCTCCGGACAGGTCCTTAATGAAAAACTGTTTTTT. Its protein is CASSLRGSGQVLNEKLFF.

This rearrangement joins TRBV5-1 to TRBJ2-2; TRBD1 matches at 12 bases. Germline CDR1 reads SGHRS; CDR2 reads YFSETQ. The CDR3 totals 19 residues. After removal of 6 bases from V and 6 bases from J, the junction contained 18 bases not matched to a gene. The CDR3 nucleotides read TGCGCCAGCAATCCAGGGACAGGGGGCGCCGGACGAATCCCCGGGGAGCTGTTTTTT. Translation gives CASNPGTGGAGRIPGELFF.

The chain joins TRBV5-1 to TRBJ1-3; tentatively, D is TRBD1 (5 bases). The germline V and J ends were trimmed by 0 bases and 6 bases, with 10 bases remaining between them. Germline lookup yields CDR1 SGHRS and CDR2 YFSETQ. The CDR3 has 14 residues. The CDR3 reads CASSLGGSVNTIYF. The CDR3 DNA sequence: TGCGCCAGCAGCTTGGGGGGCAGCGTAAACACCATATATTTT. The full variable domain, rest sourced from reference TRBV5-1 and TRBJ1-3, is KAGVTQTPRYLIKTRGQQVTLSCSPISGHRSVSWYQQTPGQGLQFLFEYFSETQRNKGNFPGRFSGRQFSNSRSEMNVSTLELGDSALYLCASSLGGSVNTIYFGEGSWLTVV.

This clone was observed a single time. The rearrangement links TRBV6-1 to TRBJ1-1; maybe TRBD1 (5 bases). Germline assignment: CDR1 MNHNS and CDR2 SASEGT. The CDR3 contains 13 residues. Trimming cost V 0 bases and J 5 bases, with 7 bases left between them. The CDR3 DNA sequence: TGTGCCAGCAGTGAAGCCCGGGGGACTGAAGCTTTCTTT. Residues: CASSEARGTEAFF.

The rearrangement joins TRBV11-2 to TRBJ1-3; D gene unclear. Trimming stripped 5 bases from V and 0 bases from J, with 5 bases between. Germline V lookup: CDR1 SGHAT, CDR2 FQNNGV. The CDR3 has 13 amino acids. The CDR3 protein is CASSGSSGNTIYF. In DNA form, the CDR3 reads TGTGCCAGCAGCGGGAGCTCTGGAAACACCATATATTTT.

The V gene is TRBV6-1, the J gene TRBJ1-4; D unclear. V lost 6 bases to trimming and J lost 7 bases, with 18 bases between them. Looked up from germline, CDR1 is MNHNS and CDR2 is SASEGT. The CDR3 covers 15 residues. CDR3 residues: CASRPPGLQSEKLFF. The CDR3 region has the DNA TGTGCCAGCAGGCCCCCCGGCTTACAAAGTGAAAAACTGTTTTTT.

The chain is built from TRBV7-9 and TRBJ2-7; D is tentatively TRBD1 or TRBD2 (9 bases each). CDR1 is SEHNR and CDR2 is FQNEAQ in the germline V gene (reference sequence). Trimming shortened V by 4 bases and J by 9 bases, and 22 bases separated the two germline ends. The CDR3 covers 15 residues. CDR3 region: CASSSSGTGPSGQYF. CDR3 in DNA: TGTGCCAGCAGCTCTAGCGGGACAGGGCCCTCCGGGCAGTACTTC.

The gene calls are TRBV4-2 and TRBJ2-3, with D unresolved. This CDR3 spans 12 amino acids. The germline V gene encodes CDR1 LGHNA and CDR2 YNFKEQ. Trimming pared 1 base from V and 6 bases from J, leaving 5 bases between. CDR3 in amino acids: CASSQVADTQYF. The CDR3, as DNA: TGTGCCAGCAGCCAAGTTGCGGATACGCAGTATTTT.

CDR3 amino acids: CASSLDRGTDTQYF. For the CDR3, the DNA is TGTGCCAGCAGCCTCGACAGGGGCACAGATACGCAGTATTTT. The V call is TRBV7-2, the J call TRBJ2-3; 7 nucleotides agree with TRBD1. CDR1 is SGHTA and CDR2 is FQGNSA in the germline V gene. V shed 5 bases, J shed 1 base, and the junction held 3 bases outside the gene matches. The CDR3 runs 14 residues.

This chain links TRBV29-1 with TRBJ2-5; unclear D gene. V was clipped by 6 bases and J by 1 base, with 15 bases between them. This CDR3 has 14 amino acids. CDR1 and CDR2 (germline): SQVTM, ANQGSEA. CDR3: CSVSHELVQETQYF. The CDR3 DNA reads TGCAGCGTCTCTCATGAATTAGTCCAAGAGACCCAGTACTTC.

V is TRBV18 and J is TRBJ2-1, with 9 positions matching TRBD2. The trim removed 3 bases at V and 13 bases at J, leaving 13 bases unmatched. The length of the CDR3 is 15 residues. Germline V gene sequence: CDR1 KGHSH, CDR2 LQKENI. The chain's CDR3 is CASSPLQGREGSQFF. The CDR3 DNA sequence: TGTGCCAGCTCACCCCTGCAAGGGCGGGAGGGTTCACAGTTCTTC.

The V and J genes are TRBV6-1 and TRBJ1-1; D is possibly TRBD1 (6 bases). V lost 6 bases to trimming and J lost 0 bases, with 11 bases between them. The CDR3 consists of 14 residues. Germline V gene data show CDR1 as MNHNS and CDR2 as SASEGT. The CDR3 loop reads CASRTQGMNTEAFF. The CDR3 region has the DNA TGTGCCAGCAGGACACAGGGAATGAACACTGAAGCTTTCTTT.

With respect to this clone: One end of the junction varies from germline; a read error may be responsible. The CDR3 sequence is CASSAGTGGNTIYF. The CDR3 DNA is TGTGCTAGCAGTGCCGGGACAGGGGGAAACACCATATATTTT. The chain uses TRBV7-7 and TRBJ1-3; the match to TRBD1 covers 9 bases. CDR1 is SSHAT and CDR2 is FNYEAQ in the germline V gene (reference sequence). The CDR3 has 14 amino acids.

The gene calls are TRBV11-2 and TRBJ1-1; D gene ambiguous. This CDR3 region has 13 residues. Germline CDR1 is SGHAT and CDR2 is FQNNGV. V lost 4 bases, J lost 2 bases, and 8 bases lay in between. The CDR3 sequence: CASSYASNTEAFF. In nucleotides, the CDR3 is TGTGCCAGCAGCTATGCGAGTAACACTGAAGCTTTCTTT.

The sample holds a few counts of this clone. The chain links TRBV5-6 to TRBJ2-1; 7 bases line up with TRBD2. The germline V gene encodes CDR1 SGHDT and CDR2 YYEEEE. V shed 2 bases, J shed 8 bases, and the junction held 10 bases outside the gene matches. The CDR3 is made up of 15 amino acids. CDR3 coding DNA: TGTGCCAGCAGCTTTACCGGGACTAAGACCCATGAGCAGTTCTTC. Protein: CASSFTGTKTHEQFF.